These 26 T cell receptor beta chains share one sample of origin, sequenced in a study of blood T cell repertoires in COVID-19. The repertoire was sequenced with immunoSEQ multiplex PCR; TCRdb's copy has only in-frame clones and lacks some. The data contain under 150,000 clones, approximately 90% of them singletons. Sequenced: peripheral blood. The receptors were sampled from a human donor in a cohort sampled during active COVID-19.

The chain carries TRBV5-4 and TRBJ2-7, with a weak D call TRBD1 (5 bases). CDR3 size: 13 residues. V gave up 0 bases and J gave up 6 bases, with 10 bases separating them. In germline, CDR1 is SGHNT, CDR2 YYREEE (reference sequence). CDR3 amino acids: CASSLGRQGEQYF. The CDR3 nucleotides are TGTGCCAGCAGCTTGGGCCGCCAGGGCGAGCAGTACTTC.

This chain joins TRBV12-5 and TRBJ2-1; TRBD1 is a possible D gene (5 bases). CDR1 is LGHNT and CDR2 is FRNRAP in the germline V gene. The CDR3 length is 13 residues. V lost 7 bases to trimming and J lost 5 bases, with 12 bases between them. CDR3 protein: CASADTRDNEQFF. The CDR3 DNA reads TGTGCTAGTGCGGACACCCGGGACAATGAGCAGTTCTTC.

The V gene is TRBV5-1, the J gene TRBJ2-5; 9 nucleotides agree with TRBD1. The CDR3 spans 16 residues. From germline, CDR1 is SGHRS and CDR2 YFSETQ. The junction had 9 bases not matched to a gene; V was cut back by 4 bases and J by 2 bases. CDR3 loop: CASSAGDRASQETQYF. The CDR3, as DNA: TGCGCCAGCAGCGCAGGGGACAGGGCATCGCAAGAGACCCAGTACTTC.

The CDR3 region is CSVEGGQGLYEQYF. CDR3 nucleotide sequence: TGCAGCGTTGAGGGGGGACAGGGGCTATACGAGCAGTACTTC. The chain uses TRBV29-1 and TRBJ2-7, with 10 bases fitting TRBD1. Trimming removed 3 bases from V and 4 bases from J; junction bases left unmatched: 6. Germline values: CDR1 SQVTM, CDR2 ANQGSEA. The CDR3 contains 14 residues.

The gene calls are TRBV6-5 and TRBJ2-3; 8 bases are a match to TRBD1. The germline CDR1 and CDR2 sequences are MNHEY and SVGAGI. The CDR3 contains 15 residues. The V segment lost 2 bases and the J segment 3 bases; nucleotides outside the gene matches: 4. The CDR3 is CASSYAGQGTDTQYF. CDR3 bases: TGTGCCAGCAGTTACGCTGGACAGGGTACAGATACGCAGTATTTT.

The chain combines TRBV3-1 (or the pseudogene TRBV3-2) with TRBJ2-7, with TRBD2 matching over 7 bases. V dropped 1 base and J dropped 3; count of bases not matched to a gene: 9. This CDR3 has 16 amino acids. From germline, CDR1 is LGHDT and CDR2 YNNKEL (reference sequence). The CDR3: CASSQVWAGVSYEQYF. CDR3 coding DNA: TGTGCCAGCAGCCAAGTTTGGGCGGGAGTAAGCTACGAGCAGTACTTC.

This clone was detected only once. The rearrangement joins TRBV5-6 to TRBJ2-4, with a tentative D call TRBD2 (6 bases). The CDR3 is 17 amino acids. V was pared by 4 bases and J by 3 bases, with 20 bases between. The germline V gene has CDR1 SGHDT and CDR2 YYEEEE. The CDR3 loop reads CASSELLGGQDKNIQYF. The CDR3 DNA reads TGTGCCAGCAGCGAACTCTTGGGAGGCCAGGACAAAAACATTCAGTACTTC.

This clone was detected once. The chain joins TRBV11-3 to TRBJ2-1, with a tentative D call TRBD2 (6 bases). Germline V gene data show CDR1 as SGHNT and CDR2 as YENEEA. The CDR3 spans 12 residues. Trimming removed 1 base from V and 9 bases from J, with 7 bases in between. CDR3 loop: CASSLVGGEQFF. CDR3 sequence (DNA): TGTGCCAGCAGCTTAGTGGGGGGTGAGCAGTTCTTC.

The chain is built from TRBV28 and TRBJ1-5, with 8 bases lining up with TRBD1. V lost 8 bases, J lost 4 bases, and 7 bases stayed unmatched. Germline V gene data show CDR1 as MDHEN and CDR2 as SYDVKM. The CDR3 is 14 amino acids. The CDR3 protein is CASLSGGSNQPQHF. The CDR3 nucleotides are TGTGCCAGCTTATCAGGGGGCTCTAATCAGCCCCAGCATTTT.

The chain combines TRBV4-1 with TRBJ2-2; 8 bases map to TRBD2. The CDR3 sequence is 18 residues long. CDR1 MGHRA and CDR2 YSYEKL come from the germline V gene. J was trimmed by 3 bases and V by 0 bases; bases with no gene match: 9. The CDR3 here is CASSQERGAGVYTGELFF. The CDR3 nucleotides read TGCGCCAGCAGCCAAGAACGGGGAGCGGGAGTCTACACCGGGGAGCTGTTTTTT.

This chain joins TRBV27 and TRBJ2-6; 8 positions agree with TRBD1. Germline-derived CDR1 and CDR2 are MNHEY and SMNVEV (reference sequence). This CDR3 spans 16 amino acids. V was clipped by 5 bases and J by 2 bases; unmatched bases: 5. CDR3 loop: CASSITQGAGANVLTF. In DNA form, the CDR3 reads TGTGCCAGCAGTATAACACAGGGGGCTGGGGCCAACGTCCTGACTTTC.

V gene TRBV10-2 combines with J gene TRBJ2-7, with TRBD2 identical over 8 bases. Germline CDR1 reads WSHSY; CDR2 reads SAAADI. This CDR3 comprises 12 residues. The J segment lost 3 bases and the V segment lost 8 bases, leaving 3 bases of the junction unmatched. Here the CDR3 reads CASRGGGYEQYF. DNA for the CDR3: TGCGCCAGCCGGGGGGGAGGCTACGAGCAGTACTTC.

The chain combines TRBV2 with TRBJ2-7; 7 positions agree with TRBD2. The CDR3 length is 14 residues. The germline gives CDR1 SNHLY, CDR2 FYNNEI. J lost 3 bases, V lost 4 bases, and 6 bases had no gene match. CDR3 amino acids: CASSVRGGDYEQYF. The CDR3 DNA reads as TGTGCCAGCAGTGTGCGCGGGGGAGACTACGAGCAGTACTTC. The full variable domain, rest sourced from reference TRBV2 and TRBJ2-7, is EPEVTQTPSHQVTQMGQEVILRCVPISNHLYFYWYRQILGQKVEFLVSFYNNEISEKSEIFDDQFSVERPDGSNFTLKIRSTKLEDSAMYFCASSVRGGDYEQYFGPGTRLTVT.

The chain combines TRBV14 with TRBJ1-4, with 7 bases matching TRBD1. Germline loops: CDR1 SGHDN, CDR2 FVKESK. The CDR3 runs to 15 residues. The V gene end was trimmed by 3 bases and the J gene end by 10 bases; junction bases not matched to a gene: 11. Written as DNA, the CDR3 is TGTGCCAGCAGCCAGGACAGGTCGGTAGGACGAAAACTGTTTTTT. Translating it yields CASSQDRSVGRKLFF.

CDR3 sequence: CASSYWTGHPRGNTGELFF. The CDR3, as DNA: TGTGCCAGCAGCTACTGGACGGGACACCCCCGGGGGAACACCGGGGAGCTGTTTTTT. The chain employs TRBV7-9 and TRBJ2-2; weak D call: TRBD1 (6 bases). This CDR3 has 19 residues. The V end lost 4 bases, the J end lost 1 base, and 22 bases lay between the germline ends. From germline, CDR1 is SEHNR and CDR2 FQNEAQ (reference sequence).

In this sample, this clone turned up once. The chain recombines TRBV19 with TRBJ2-1, with TRBD2 matching over 10 bases. This CDR3 has 16 residues. V lost 3 bases to trimming and J lost 7 bases; unmatched junction nucleotides: 9. Germline V gives CDR1 LNHDA, CDR2 SQIVND (reference sequence). The CDR3 DNA follows: TGTGCCAGTAGTATTAGTCCGGGACTAGCGACTAATGAGCAGTTCTTC. This codes for CASSISPGLATNEQFF.

The chain employs TRBV5-4 and TRBJ2-7; 7 bases match TRBD2. Trimming removed 3 bases from V and 2 bases from J; junction bases left unmatched: 5. CDR1 and CDR2 from the germline V gene are SGHNT and YYREEE (reference sequence). The CDR3 runs to 14 residues. CDR3 in amino acids: CASSSLGGTYEQYF. The CDR3 nucleotides read TGTGCCAGCAGCTCCCTGGGGGGGACCTACGAGCAGTACTTC.

This clone was observed a few times. V usage is TRBV5-1 and J usage is TRBJ1-2; 8 positions agree with TRBD1. Germline loops: CDR1 SGHRS, CDR2 YFSETQ. The CDR3 loop spans 15 amino acids. V trimming: 4 bases; J trimming: 3 bases; junction bases outside the gene matches: 8. The CDR3 nucleotides are TGCGCCAGCAGCGCCGACAGGGGTTTTGACTATGGCTACACCTTC. Translated, it gives CASSADRGFDYGYTF. Full variable domain (missing parts from reference TRBV5-1 and TRBJ1-2): KAGVTQTPRYLIKTRGQQVTLSCSPISGHRSVSWYQQTPGQGLQFLFEYFSETQRNKGNFPGRFSGRQFSNSRSEMNVSTLELGDSALYLCASSADRGFDYGYTFGSGTRLTVV.

V usage is TRBV28 and J usage is TRBJ2-5; TRBD2 matches at 9 bases. Unmatched junction bases numbered 6, after V lost 7 bases and J lost 6 bases. The CDR3 totals 13 residues. CDR1 is MDHEN, CDR2 SYDVKM, per germline. CDR3 nucleotides: TGTGCCAGCACCCTAGCGGGATTAAAGACCCAGTACTTC. It is translated as CASTLAGLKTQYF.

The chain has TRBV29-1 and TRBJ1-1; D remains unclear. With 3 bases removed from V and 0 bases from J, the gap between germline ends came to 5 bases. The CDR3 loop spans 12 amino acids. Germline lookup yields CDR1 SQVTM and CDR2 ANQGSEA. CDR3 loop: CSVDSLNTEAFF. The CDR3, as DNA: TGCAGCGTTGACAGTTTGAACACTGAAGCTTTCTTT.

V is TRBV7-9 and J is TRBJ2-5; D perhaps matches TRBD2 (5 bases). Germline CDR1 is SEHNR and CDR2 is FQNEAQ (reference sequence). V dropped 7 bases and J dropped 3 bases, with 12 bases sitting between them. The CDR3 spans 13 residues. CDR3 loop: CASTPSGEETQYF. The CDR3 DNA reads TGTGCCAGCACCCCCTCCGGGGAAGAGACCCAGTACTTC.

The chain has TRBV30 and TRBJ2-5; the D gene is possibly TRBD1 (5 bases). From germline, CDR1 is GTSNPN and CDR2 SVGIG (reference sequence). Trimming took off 2 bases at V and 4 bases at J, with 5 bases between the two ends. This CDR3 contains 11 residues. In nucleotides, the CDR3 is TGTGCCTGGAGTACAGGAGAGACCCAGTACTTC. Amino acids: CAWSTGETQYF. The complete variable domain, with remaining parts taken from reference TRBV30 and TRBJ2-5, reads SQTIHQWPATLVQPVGSPLSLECTVEGTSNPNLYWYRQAAGRGLQLLFYSVGIGQISSEVPQNLSASRPQDRQFILSSKKLLLSDSGFYLCAWSTGETQYFGPGTRLLVL.

The V call is TRBV6-6, the J call TRBJ1-5, with D unresolved. This CDR3 region has 15 residues. Germline V gene lookup returns CDR1 MNHNY and CDR2 SVGAGI (reference sequence). Trimming pared 0 bases from V and 1 base from J, leaving 7 bases between. The CDR3 sequence is CASSYSAASNQPQHF. The CDR3 bases are TGTGCCAGCAGTTACTCCGCGGCAAGCAATCAGCCCCAGCATTTT.

This chain links TRBV2 with TRBJ1-6; a possible D gene is TRBD1 (5 bases). V lost 0 bases to trimming and J lost 10 bases, with 10 bases between them. Germline V CDR1 and CDR2: SNHLY, FYNNEI. This CDR3 contains 14 residues. CDR3 coding DNA: TGTGCCAGCAGTGAAGCGGGGGGGGGATCACCCCTCCACTTT. Amino acids: CASSEAGGGSPLHF.

V is TRBV6-1 and J is TRBJ2-3, with D maybe TRBD2 (5 bases). There are 16 residues in the CDR3. The V and J ends lost 2 bases and 0 bases respectively, with 12 bases between them. Germline V lookup: CDR1 MNHNS, CDR2 SASEGT. CDR3 sequence reads: CASSEYLAPSTDTQYF. CDR3 DNA sequence: TGTGCCAGCAGTGAATACCTAGCCCCCAGCACAGATACGCAGTATTTT.

The V gene is TRBV19, the J gene TRBJ2-2; 8 nucleotides align to TRBD1. The junction had 7 bases not matched to a gene; V was cut back by 10 bases and J by 3 bases. The CDR3 loop spans 14 amino acids. The germline V gene encodes CDR1 LNHDA and CDR2 SQIVND (reference sequence). The CDR3 sequence is CATRDRGYTGELFF. CDR3 nucleotide sequence: TGTGCCACCCGAGACAGGGGATACACCGGGGAGCTGTTTTTT. The full variable domain, its missing parts supplied by reference TRBV19 and TRBJ2-2, is DGGITQSPKYLFRKEGQNVTLSCEQNLNHDAMYWYRQDPGQGLRLIYYSQIVNDFQKGDIAEGYSVSREKKESFPLTVTSAQKNPTAFYLCATRDRGYTGELFFGEGSRLTVL.